The 24 T cell receptor beta chains presented below share a single source sample, sequenced in a study of CD8 T cells in ankylosing spondylitis. MiXCR was run by TCRdb on the 5' RACE reads, yielding one entry per CDR3 protein. The sample has fewer than 550,000 distinct CDR3 sequences, about 5.7% seen once. For these TCRs, the target antigens are not known. Overall study findings and caveats: Characteristic, it appeared, of ankylosing spondylitis blood was a TCR beta motif of fewer than 10 highly homologous variants.

Sequencing was performed on blood, either unsorted or a sorted T cell fraction (not recorded which). The receptors here all came from a male donor with ankylosing spondylitis.

In its sample, this clonotype was seen many times. This chain links TRBV29-1 with TRBJ1-2; possibly TRBD1 for D (6 bases). Trimming took off 6 bases at V and 0 bases at J, with 11 bases between the two ends. The CDR3 runs 13 residues. The V gene's germline CDR1 is SQVTM and CDR2 ANQGSEA. The CDR3 sequence is CSVAQGTNYGYTF. CDR3 DNA sequence: TGCAGCGTGGCCCAGGGGACTAACTATGGCTACACCTTC.

Ten or more counts support this clonotype. The chain is built from TRBV7-6 and TRBJ2-1; no clear D gene. V lost 4 bases, J lost 10 bases, and 11 bases lay in between. The CDR3 consists of 12 residues. Germline CDR1 is SGHVS and CDR2 is FNYEAQ. CDR3 region: CASSSDRGEQFF. The CDR3 bases are TGTGCCAGCAGCTCCGACCGTGGCGAGCAGTTCTTC.

This clonotype appeared many times. The rearrangement joins TRBV7-9 to TRBJ2-5; no clear D. CDR1 SEHNR and CDR2 FQNEAQ come from the germline V gene (reference sequence). V was pared by 1 base and J by 5 bases, with 14 bases between. This CDR3 has 15 amino acids. CDR3 in DNA: TGTGCCAGCAGCTTAGGACGCCGTACGTGGGAGACCCAGTACTTC. This encodes CASSLGRRTWETQYF. The full variable domain, with the rest looked up from reference TRBV7-9 and TRBJ2-5, is DTGVSQNPRHKITKRGQNVTFRCDPISEHNRLYWYRQTLGQGPEFLTYFQNEAQLEKSRLLSDRFSAERPKGSFSTLEIQRTEQGDSAMYLCASSLGRRTWETQYFGPGTRLLVL.

In its sample, this clonotype was seen many times. The V call is TRBV12-3 or TRBV12-4, the J call TRBJ2-5, with 8 bases that match TRBD1. Trimming took 6 bases from V and 9 from J; bases not matched to a gene: 6. The CDR3 sequence is 12 residues long. The CDR3 here is CASRETGAAQYF. The CDR3 DNA is TGTGCCAGCAGGGAGACAGGGGCCGCCCAGTACTTC.

This clonotype was seen ten or more times. The gene calls are TRBV29-1 and TRBJ2-2; D might be TRBD2 (5 bases). CDR1 and CDR2 from the germline V gene are SQVTM and ANQGSEA. The CDR3 consists of 18 residues. Trimming cost V 7 bases and J 1 base, with 25 bases left between them. The CDR3 sequence is CSADHWRVAPENTGELFF. The CDR3 nucleotides read TGCAGCGCAGACCATTGGCGGGTAGCTCCCGAGAACACCGGGGAGCTGTTTTTT.

About this clonotype: A much larger clone lies one base from this, so it may be a read error. The chain has TRBV5-1 and TRBJ2-7, with D possibly called TRBD1 or TRBD2 (5 bases each). V was trimmed by 0 bases and J by 8 bases, leaving 18 bases between them. The CDR3 spans 15 residues. The V gene's germline CDR1 is SGHRS and CDR2 YFSETQ. The DNA of the CDR3 is TGCGCCAGCAGCTTGGGCCCAGGGTCGGGATACAAGCAGTACTTC. Translation gives CASSLGPGSGYKQYF.

This clonotype was observed at least ten times. The rearrangement joins TRBV5-1 to TRBJ2-1, with TRBD1 as a possible D gene (6 bases). The germline V gene has CDR1 SGHRS and CDR2 YFSETQ. The V and J ends lost 0 bases and 7 bases respectively, with 14 bases between them. There are 15 residues in the CDR3. In nucleotides, the CDR3 is TGCGCCAGCAGCTTGGGGGGGCCGGACTTAAATGAGCAGTTCTTC. Encoded protein: CASSLGGPDLNEQFF.

The table lists this clonotype with many counts. The rearrangement links TRBV11-1 to TRBJ2-3, with TRBD2 matching 8 bases. V trimming: 4 bases; J trimming: 2 bases; junction bases outside the gene matches: 14. Germline CDR1 is SGHAT and CDR2 is FQDESV (reference sequence). This CDR3 has 18 amino acids. CDR3 region: CASSSNGGARSITDTQYF. The CDR3 nucleotides are TGTGCCAGCAGCTCTAACGGGGGGGCTCGTTCGATCACAGATACGCAGTATTTT.

This clonotype appeared many times. V usage is TRBV29-1 and J usage is TRBJ2-1, with D unresolved. CDR3 size: 16 residues. CDR1 SQVTM and CDR2 ANQGSEA come from the germline V gene. With 5 bases removed from V and 0 bases from J, the gap between germline ends came to 17 bases. CDR3 bases: TGCAGCGTTACCCCGGTACGACCCAGCTCCTACAATGAGCAGTTCTTC. This codes for CSVTPVRPSSYNEQFF.

This clonotype has a count of ten or more. The chain uses TRBV5-1 and TRBJ1-3; TRBD1 matches 7 bases. V shed 4 bases and J 6 bases; nucleotides not matched to a gene: 4. This CDR3 is built from 13 residues. CDR1 is SGHRS and CDR2 is YFSETQ in the germline V gene. In DNA form, the CDR3 reads TGCGCCAGCAGCACGGGACAGCCAAACACCATATATTTT. The encoded protein is CASSTGQPNTIYF.

This clonotype came up many times. V and J are TRBV20-1 and TRBJ2-7; a weak D match, TRBD2 (5 bases). Germline V gene sequence: CDR1 DFQATT, CDR2 SNEGSKA (reference sequence). The CDR3 covers 17 residues. The germline V and J ends were trimmed by 0 bases and 0 bases, with 18 bases remaining between them. CDR3 residues: CSARDSGSGRSSYEQYF. For the CDR3, the DNA is TGCAGTGCTAGAGATTCTGGGAGCGGTAGGAGCTCCTACGAGCAGTACTTC.

This clonotype was picked up many times. The chain links TRBV9 to TRBJ1-2; no definite D call. CDR3 size: 12 residues. Looked up from germline, CDR1 is SGDLS and CDR2 is YYNGEE. V was cut by 2 bases and J by 8 bases, with 10 bases left in between. The CDR3 region is CASSVSGYGYTF. In nucleotides, the CDR3 is TGTGCCAGCAGCGTTTCCGGGTACGGCTACACCTTC.

A few counts support this clonotype. This chain uses TRBV4-3 with TRBJ2-5, with no clear D. Germline lookup yields CDR1 LGHNA and CDR2 YSLEER. CDR3 length: 15 residues. Trimming shortened V by 0 bases and J by 0 bases, and 8 bases separated the two germline ends. CDR3 sequence reads: CASSQDYRDQETQYF. For the CDR3, the DNA is TGCGCCAGCAGCCAAGATTACAGAGACCAAGAGACCCAGTACTTC.

This clonotype was detected many times. The gene calls are TRBV11-1 and TRBJ2-1; 9 bases fit TRBD2. Germline CDR1 is SGHAT and CDR2 is FQDESV (reference sequence). V was pared by 1 base and J by 1 base, with 11 bases of the junction left unmatched. CDR3 size: 19 residues. The CDR3 loop reads CASSLGFGGRGFSYNEQFF. DNA of the CDR3: TGTGCCAGCAGCTTAGGGTTCGGCGGGAGGGGATTTTCCTACAATGAGCAGTTCTTC.

This clonotype showed up many times. The chain has TRBV11-2 and TRBJ1-2; D may be TRBD1 (5 bases). CDR1 SGHAT and CDR2 FQNNGV come from the germline V gene. This CDR3 has 13 residues. V shed 6 bases and J shed 7 bases, with 15 bases lying between them. CDR3 in DNA: TGTGCCAGCAGACGCCAGGGAAGTCTTGGCTACACCTTC. Its translation: CASRRQGSLGYTF. Full variable domain (rest looked up from reference TRBV11-2 and TRBJ1-2): EAGVAQSPRYKIIEKRQSVAFWCNPISGHATLYWYQQILGQGPKLLIQFQNNGVVDDSQLPKDRFSAERLKGVDSTLKIQPAKLEDSAVYLCASRRQGSLGYTFGSGTRLTVV.

This clonotype was counted at least ten times. The rearrangement uses TRBV20-1 and TRBJ1-1, with D unclear. The V and J ends lost 0 bases and 5 bases respectively, with 16 bases between them. Looked up from germline, CDR1 is DFQATT and CDR2 is SNEGSKA (reference sequence). The CDR3 contains 15 residues. The CDR3 DNA follows: TGCAGTGCTAGAGATCAAGTCAGGTTTGGGACTGAAGCTTTCTTT. Translating gives CSARDQVRFGTEAFF.

This clonotype was counted many times. The V call is TRBV9, the J call TRBJ2-7; D is unresolved. The CDR3 is 14 amino acids. Trimming took 0 bases from V and 2 from J, leaving 9 bases between them. In germline, CDR1 is SGDLS, CDR2 YYNGEE. The CDR3 DNA is TGTGCCAGCAGCGTAGCTCCAGCTCCCTACGAGCAGTACTTC. Translation: CASSVAPAPYEQYF.

There are many counts of this clonotype. The rearrangement uses TRBV5-1 and TRBJ2-1; D is possibly TRBD1 (6 bases). V was shortened by 0 bases and J by 5 bases, with 12 bases between the two germline ends. The CDR3 spans 15 residues. Per germline, CDR1 SGHRS and CDR2 YFSETQ. The CDR3 loop is CASSLDRVVDNEQFF. The CDR3 nucleotides are TGCGCCAGCAGCTTGGACAGGGTCGTTGACAATGAGCAGTTCTTC.

This clonotype was seen ten or more times. This rearrangement joins TRBV20-1 to TRBJ1-2; D unclear. CDR1 is DFQATT, CDR2 SNEGSKA, per germline (reference sequence). The ends were cut back, 5 bases at V and 2 bases at J, with 12 bases in the middle. The CDR3 spans 13 residues. The CDR3 region has the DNA TGCAGTGCTGAGATTCCGAGAAACTATGGCTACACCTTC. It encodes CSAEIPRNYGYTF.

This clonotype has a count of ten or more. The chain couples TRBV5-1 to TRBJ2-7, with TRBD1 matching over 7 bases. In germline, CDR1 is SGHRS, CDR2 YFSETQ. V dropped 4 bases and J dropped 6; count of bases not matched to a gene: 10. The CDR3 is 14 residues long. This CDR3 is CASSIRDRVGEQYF. Here the CDR3 DNA reads TGCGCCAGCAGCATCCGGGACAGAGTAGGCGAGCAGTACTTC.

This clonotype has just a few counts. The chain uses TRBV9 and TRBJ2-1, with 8 bases lining up with TRBD1. The CDR3 has 17 residues. CDR1 is SGDLS, CDR2 YYNGEE, per germline. Trimming at V came to 2 bases and at J to 0 bases, leaving 7 bases not matched to a gene. CDR3 amino acids: CASSVSHRGSSYNEQFF. DNA of the CDR3: TGTGCCAGCAGCGTCAGTCACAGGGGGAGCTCCTACAATGAGCAGTTCTTC.

This clonotype has at least ten counts. The chain couples TRBV5-1 to TRBJ2-5; maybe TRBD2 (5 bases). The CDR3 runs 13 residues. The V gene lost 4 bases and the J gene lost 2 bases, with 9 bases spanning the gap. Germline V gene data show CDR1 as SGHRS and CDR2 as YFSETQ. CDR3 region: CASSGAEQETQYF. Written as DNA, the CDR3 is TGCGCCAGCAGCGGAGCGGAACAAGAGACCCAGTACTTC.

This clonotype occurred many times. The chain links TRBV12-3 or TRBV12-4 to TRBJ2-1, with 8 nucleotides matching TRBD2. This CDR3 spans 16 amino acids. The J segment lost 1 base and the V segment lost 6 bases, leaving 8 bases of the junction unmatched. CDR3 in amino acids: CASRTTSAKSYNEQFF. Written as DNA, the CDR3 is TGTGCCAGCAGGACGACTAGCGCAAAATCCTACAATGAGCAGTTCTTC.

This clonotype has ten or more counts. The chain employs TRBV20-1 and TRBJ1-1, with a possible D match to TRBD1 (5 bases). This CDR3 is built from 16 residues. Per germline, CDR1 DFQATT and CDR2 SNEGSKA (reference sequence). Deletions cut 6 bases from V and 2 bases from J, with 22 bases between. CDR3 in amino acids: CSAPLWGSSVNTEAFF. DNA of the CDR3: TGCAGTGCCCCTCTTTGGGGCAGTTCCGTTAACACTGAAGCTTTCTTT.